This T cell receptor (beta chain) was recovered during a study of blood T cell repertoires in COVID-19. Overall study context: Samples representing acute and convalescent COVID-19 were sourced from the United States, Italy and Spain. T cells, B-cell-depleted T cells, or PBMCs provided the cDNA or gDNA that served as material.

Generated by immunoSEQ multiplex PCR, the TCRdb table keeps only in-frame clones and is missing some. This table holds more than 200,000 clones, around 90% found once. The CDR3 is 16 residues long. The ends lost 0 bases at V and 1 base at J; junction bases unmatched: 2. Germline lookup yields CDR1 SGHRS and CDR2 YFSETQ. This rearrangement joins TRBV5-1 to TRBJ2-3, with 10 bases identical to TRBD2. The sample was peripheral blood. This TCR was recovered from a man aged 30-40 years with COVID-19, enrolled during active disease. The CDR3 coding sequence is TGCGCCAGCAGCTTGGGGCTAGCGGGGGGCACAGATACGCAGTATTTT. This sequence encodes CASSLGLAGGTDTQYF.